This T cell receptor beta chain emerged from a study of blood T cell repertoires in COVID-19. Repertoires were generated with immunoSEQ multiplex PCR, while TCRdb's copy carries only in-frame clones and drops some. The table shows some 250,000 clones, with roughly 79% occurring only once. Sequenced: peripheral blood. The TCR was taken from a woman aged 80 or over with COVID-19, enrolled during active disease.

The CDR3 loop is CASRTTGNTGELFF. The CDR3 bases are TGTGCCAGCAGAACTACAGGGAACACCGGGGAGCTGTTTTTT. The chain recombines TRBV6-6 with TRBJ2-2; D possibly corresponds to TRBD1 (5 bases). CDR3 size: 14 residues. CDR1 is MNHNY, CDR2 SVGAGI, per germline (reference sequence). The V gene lost 6 bases and the J gene lost 1 base, with 9 bases spanning the gap.